This T cell receptor (beta chain) was documented in a study of beta chain features in type 1 diabetes. The sequenced template was cDNA made from the entire isolated RNA. Each sample of naive, central memory or regulatory T cells had, on average, about 3.57 million reads. Sequenced by immunoSEQ multiplex PCR; TCRdb stores in-frame clones only, minus some. The table includes hundreds of thousands of clones, 17% detected once. Comment on this clone: Its antigen remains unknown.

Study-level findings and limits: Naive, central memory and regulatory TCRB repertoires appeared more similar among patients than healthy donors. Moderate but significant shortening of TCRB CDR3s was recorded in all four CD4+ subsets from Type 1 diabetes patients.

The receptor was isolated from a woman under 30 in good health. What was sequenced was naive CD4+ T cells from blood.

The CDR3 sequence: CASSMIVDRANGYTF. The CDR3 DNA reads as TGTGCCAGCAGCATGATAGTGGACAGGGCGAATGGCTACACCTTC. The chain is built from TRBV5-4 and TRBJ1-2; 8 nucleotides line up with TRBD1. Germline trimming cut 4 bases from V and 6 bases from J; bases unmatched to any gene: 11. The CDR3 runs 15 residues. The germline V gene has CDR1 SGHNT and CDR2 YYREEE (reference sequence).